This T cell receptor (beta chain) was sequenced in a study of cytomegalovirus exposure and HLA in healthy donors (dated by TCRdb to the late 2010s). For context, the study as a whole: An earlier analysis of around 600 of the donors reported 250 to 300 Gb of sequence data and roughly 110 million unique TCR beta sequences from 150 million to 200 million T cells. An early release that covered approximately 600 HLA-typed donors contained 300 to 350 gigabases of sequencing data and about 93 million unique TCR sequences. Of the 350 to 400 genotyped donors, 65% to 90% fell in the genetic ancestry cluster associated with self-reported Caucasian donors. The aim of the study was to test whether cataloging public T cell receptors could identify signatures of past pathogen exposure. The study profiled the T cell repertoires of hundreds of subjects by immunosequencing and related them to cytomegalovirus serostatus. Besides the first cohort of 550 to 750 subjects, a separate validation cohort made up of some 110 different subjects was used. High-throughput TCR immunosequencing, statistical association of individual TCRs with disease status, and machine learning were combined to predict cytomegalovirus infection status. In a later analysis, previously published TCR beta repertoires from some 640 donors were re-analyzed and high-resolution HLA genotyping was added so that TCR occurrence patterns could be studied. Rather than drawing on any new phenotypic data, the later analysis identified candidate immune exposures from TCR beta sequences and the way those sequences occurred across donors. In an earlier analysis of roughly 540 of the donors, high-throughput TCR beta sequencing was used to judge whether each TCR beta V gene segment behaved as functional or pseudogenic. Donor age, sex, ethnicity and CMV serostatus were collected together with the repertoire data. Genome-wide SNP genotypes for about 60% of the 666 donors were used in a later genetic analysis, which treated that subset as a discovery cohort. All discovery cohort repertoires had been generated using a single sequencing platform. HLA typing covered class I and class II loci at four-digit resolution. The number of typed donors differed by locus: 629-630 for A, B, C, DRB1 and DQB1; approximately 540 for DQA1; 606 for DPA1; and 450 to 480 for DPB1. About 5 DR-DQ haplotypes were handled as single units for association and clustering, since linkage in the cohort was strong. Among about 410 genotyped donors of the cohort, an average of roughly 230,000 unique TCR beta nucleotide sequences was sequenced per donor, of which about 19% were non-productive.

This clone was seen only once. Its antigen is unknown. No qualities accompany the bases; no much larger clone lies one base away. The study at large found these results: In an earlier analysis of approximately 600 of the donors, most TCR beta V segments were observed in productive rearrangements about 87% or about 30% of the time, broadly matching IMGT annotations. Across donors, most TCR sequences were observed very rarely, whereas some public TCRs were present in many individuals. According to a later genetic analysis, donors in an Asian-associated ancestry cluster had fewer N-insertions in productive TCRs than the approximately 700-donor mean. Strong co-occurrence of HLA alleles, especially DR and DQ, made assigning TCR associations to individual alleles difficult. Immune exposure information for the cohort was limited to CMV serostatus. In a later genetic analysis, a missense DCLRE1C variant was associated with V-gene and J-gene trimming of TCR beta chains, and the association was replicated in an independent cohort. A few of the identified cytomegalovirus-associated TCR beta chains were confirmed in vitro to be specific for cytomegalovirus antigens. Specific HLA alleles were associated with roughly 17,000 TCR beta sequences at a false discovery rate of 0.05 in a later analysis. In a later analysis, most CMV-associated TCR beta chains were found to appear HLA-restricted, with HLA associations seemingly driven largely by CMV exposure. The sequencing pipeline was judged likely to have produced a cluster of highly shared sequence variants as a technical artifact. Because counts were too low, roughly 18 rarely observed V segments, including chromosome 9 orphons, were left out of the earlier analysis of about 500 of the donors. A later analysis found that TCR association rates varied across HLA loci, with DRB1 alleles showing the most associated TCRs and HLA-C alleles the fewest. The presence/absence analyses assumed that sequencing depth was roughly uniform across donors, and that assumption may not be true. Because some donors lacked HLA typing at each locus, the association tests relied only on the typed subset. The classifier was reported to diagnose cytomegalovirus status with high specificity and sensitivity in both the original cohort and the validation cohort. According to the authors, the approach could potentially be generalized to other disease states and immunological phenotypes. In a later analysis, HLA-associated TCR beta chains were found to be more clonally expanded and to have lower generation probabilities than equally common non-associated chains. The cohort was sequenced for TCR beta chains only, and without alpha or paired-chain data the features that could be detected were limited. A further reported finding was that TCR beta sequences accurately predicted the HLA-A and HLA-B alleles for most subjects in the first cohort. Linkage disequilibrium might explain the correlated functional status among segregating V segments, but an unknown experimental factor could not be excluded. According to a later analysis, parvovirus B19, influenza, CMV and Epstein-Barr virus appeared linked to several top co-occurrence clusters. The study listed 150 to 200 TCR beta chains as associated with cytomegalovirus.

The cohort consisted of hundreds of healthy bone marrow donors. Cohort members were all nominally healthy when sampled, although unrecorded immune exposures were likely present. The donor tested CMV seropositive and was one of the 289 seropositive cohort members. A peripheral blood sample was provided by each donor, and peripheral blood mononuclear cells were used for TCR beta sequencing. Genomic DNA was extracted from the blood cell samples with the Qiagen DNeasy Blood Extraction Kit. The library came from the immunoSEQ multiplex PCR assay. The multiplex PCR relied on a mix of 60 forward primers for TCR Vbeta segments and 13 reverse primers for TCR Jbeta segments. The CDR3 region of rearranged TCR beta genes was amplified from genomic DNA by a multiplex PCR assay. The Illumina HiSeq System was used to sequence the amplified TCR beta libraries as 87-base-pair reads. For the original study's pipeline: Across the 640 or so repertoires, a later analysis counted about 81 million unique TCR beta chains, roughly 11 million of which were shared by at least two donors. Raw reads were error-corrected and collapsed into unique sequences with a nearest-neighbor algorithm that merged closely related sequences to remove PCR and sequencing errors. V, D and J gene segments were assigned by aligning CDR3 sequences to IMGT reference sequences. For a sequence to be retained, at least a six-nucleotide match to both a V gene segment and a J gene segment was required. Rearrangements were classified as productive when the CDR3 lacked stop codons and remained in frame with V and J, and all other rearrangements were classified as non-productive. CDR3 was defined by IMGT convention, running from the second conserved V-encoded cysteine to the conserved J-encoded phenylalanine. In an earlier analysis of around 570 of the donors, sequences lacking an unambiguous match to a single V gene segment were excluded. In an earlier analysis of 450 to 750 of the donors, a V segment was called functional when productive rearrangements were above 56.7%, and segregating when the standard deviation between donors exceeded 5%. A statistical classification framework was developed to diagnose cytomegalovirus status using the catalog of TCR beta chain sequences. In a later analysis, V and J genes were assigned by comparing TCR nucleotide sequences against IMGT/GENE-DB human TR gene sequences. A later analysis assigned CDR3 sequences and most-parsimonious VDJ recombination scenarios with the TCRdist pipeline. In a later analysis, each TCR beta chain was defined by its CDR3 amino acid sequence together with its V-gene family, and reads without a unique V-gene family were excluded. To address suspected cross-contamination and a sequencing artifact, a later analysis removed around 590 highly shared, low-generation-probability nucleotide sequences. For each public chain, a later analysis derived a clonal expansion index from normalized ranks of inferred template counts within each repertoire. A later analysis computed generation probabilities with a VDJ recombination model fitted to out-of-frame rearrangements, and checked the results against IGoR. Hypergeometric tests were used in a later analysis to score TCR-TCR, TCR-HLA and TCR-CMV co-occurrence, with a repertoire-size bias correction applied to the TCR pairs. A later analysis estimated false discovery rates by permuting HLA or CMV assignments 20 times. A later analysis grouped co-occurring TCRs with DBSCAN, adding TCRdist sequence similarity when clustering within HLA-allele-positive subsets. For co-occurrence clustering, repertoires with fewer than 30,000 or more than 120,000 public chains were excluded, along with several repertoires with anomalous nucleotide sharing. The table was pulled from immuneACCESS by TCRdb, which kept in-frame rearrangements only. Such tables lose some clones; where checked, under half of the loss comes from unresolved V genes, and the rest has no known cause. The V and J calls and clone size were taken over from that table, and D and trimming were inferred from the DNA. The sample table contains 110,000 or so clones; only one count was recorded for around three quarters of them. Clones ranked in the top ten supply about 5% of the sample.

This TCR came from a man aged 50 to 59 in good health and CMV-seropositive. Source material: PBMCs.

CDR3 sequence: CASSQDKTGRVAEAFF. The DNA sequence follows: TGTGCCAGCAGTCAAGACAAGACAGGGAGAGTCGCTGAAGCTTTCTTT. The chain uses TRBV6-6 and TRBJ1-1, with TRBD1 matching 7 junction bases. Germline trimming amounts to 5 bases on V and 6 bases on J, with 15 as the count of junction bases outside the gene matches. From the cysteine up to the phenylalanine, the CDR3 has a length of 16 residues. Of the read, only the CDR3 DNA is kept; its 48 bases are in frame from base 1. CDR1 and CDR2 were assigned from the germline V gene (reference sequence) as MNHNY and SVGAGI.